This TCR beta chain was captured in a study of blood T cell repertoires in COVID-19. Study details: There were acute and convalescent COVID-19 samples, and they came from the United States, Italy and Spain. The analysed material was cDNA or gDNA that came from T cells, B-cell-depleted T cells, or PBMCs.

The repertoire was sequenced with immunoSEQ multiplex PCR; TCRdb's copy has only in-frame clones and lacks some. The sample consists of hundreds of thousands of clones, 75% to 90% of them appearing once. The age range of participants was about 18 to 100 years, with residence in more than 20 US areas. This CDR3 has 17 amino acids. V was cut by 1 base and J by 2 bases, with 18 bases left in between. The chain employs TRBV5-7 and TRBJ1-1; D not resolved. TRBV5-7 is known as an ORF, though its function is uncertain. The TCR sequence derives from a woman aged 25 to 39 who had been exposed to COVID-19. Sequencing was carried out using PBMCs or T cells enriched from blood (not recorded which). CDR3 DNA sequence: TGTGCCAGCAGCTTGACCTCCTCCGGGGAGAGAAACACTGAAGCTTTCTTT. Protein product: CASSLTSSGERNTEAFF.